These T cell receptor beta chains were read from a single sample in a study of shared clonotypes between healthy human individuals. Libraries were prepared by immunoSEQ multiplex PCR; TCRdb keeps only in-frame clonotypes and omits some of them. Here the sample spans 600,000 to 750,000 clones, roughly 72% being singletons. Sequencing used memory CD4+ T cells sorted from blood. These receptors were collected from a woman aged 25 to 39 in good health. Each CDR3 is given with its conserved first and last residue. The order of the fields is J gene, V gene, clone size, D gene, CDR3 DNA, CDR3 protein. The D gene is left open where the match is weak. Size is omitted from some rows. Given values are once, few, many or a class for expanded clones.

j_call: TRBJ2-2; v_call: TRBV18; clone_size: -; d_call: -; cdr3_nt: TGTGCCAGCTCACCAAGGACGCGGGCCGGGGAGCTGTTTTTT; cdr3_aa: CASSPRTRAGELFF
j_call: TRBJ2-3; v_call: TRBV18; clone_size: -; d_call: -; cdr3_nt: TGTGCCAGCTCACCACCTACAGTCAGCACAGATACGCAGTATTTT; cdr3_aa: CASSPPTVSTDTQYF
j_call: TRBJ2-7; v_call: TRBV27; clone_size: -; d_call: -; cdr3_nt: TGTGCCAGCAGTTCCGGGATCAGGCAGTACTTC; cdr3_aa: CASSSGIRQYF
j_call: TRBJ2-5; v_call: TRBV5-5; clone_size: -; d_call: -; cdr3_nt: TGTGCCAGCAGCTTGTTCACGGGAGATAAAGAGACCCAGTACTTC; cdr3_aa: CASSLFTGDKETQYF
j_call: TRBJ1-1; v_call: TRBV6-5; clone_size: -; d_call: -; cdr3_nt: TGTGCCAGCAGTTACAAACCGGGGAGAACTGAAGCTTTCTTT; cdr3_aa: CASSYKPGRTEAFF
j_call: TRBJ2-5; v_call: TRBV2; clone_size: many; d_call: TRBD1; cdr3_nt: TGTGCCAGCAACAGACAGGGGGGGAGTGAGACCCAGTACTTC; cdr3_aa: CASNRQGGSETQYF
j_call: TRBJ2-7; v_call: TRBV7-6; clone_size: few; d_call: TRBD2; cdr3_nt: TGTGCCAGCAGCATCGGACTAGCGGCGGTAGAGCAGTACTTC; cdr3_aa: CASSIGLAAVEQYF
j_call: TRBJ1-5; v_call: TRBV15; clone_size: few; d_call: TRBD1; cdr3_nt: TGTGCCACCAGCAGAGGACAGGGCTCCCCATATAGCAATCAGCCCCAGCATTTT; cdr3_aa: CATSRGQGSPYSNQPQHF
j_call: TRBJ2-1; v_call: TRBV29-1; clone_size: -; d_call: TRBD2; cdr3_nt: TGCAGCGGCTCCGGGATAGCGGGAGGGCCTGGGAATGAGCAGTTCTTC; cdr3_aa: CSGSGIAGGPGNEQFF
j_call: TRBJ1-1; v_call: TRBV18; clone_size: -; d_call: TRBD1; cdr3_nt: TGTGCCAGCGCCAGAGGTACAGGGGGGAACACTGAAGCTTTCTTT; cdr3_aa: CASARGTGGNTEAFF
j_call: TRBJ2-3; v_call: TRBV11-2; clone_size: -; d_call: TRBD1; cdr3_nt: TGTGCCAGCAGCTTAGAAGCGACAGGGGGATTTTCTTTGACAGATACGCAGTATTTT; cdr3_aa: CASSLEATGGFSLTDTQYF
j_call: TRBJ2-1; v_call: TRBV30; clone_size: once; d_call: TRBD2; cdr3_nt: TGTGCCTGGACCGAAGCGGGGACCCCCGAGAATGAGCAGTTCTTC; cdr3_aa: CAWTEAGTPENEQFF
j_call: TRBJ2-6; v_call: TRBV6-1; clone_size: -; d_call: -; cdr3_nt: TGTGCCAGCATGGTGGATCCTGGGGCCAACGTCCTGACTTTC; cdr3_aa: CASMVDPGANVLTF
j_call: TRBJ1-1; v_call: TRBV19; clone_size: -; d_call: TRBD1; cdr3_nt: TGTGCCAGTAGTGTCCTTAGGGGGCAGGGCACTGAAGCTTTCTTT; cdr3_aa: CASSVLRGQGTEAFF
j_call: TRBJ2-1; v_call: TRBV21-1; clone_size: few; d_call: -; cdr3_nt: TGTGCCAGCACCATTGAGGGGGGACAGGGCTACAATGAGCAGTTCTTC; cdr3_aa: CASTIEGGQGYNEQFF
j_call: TRBJ2-1; v_call: TRBV11-2; clone_size: -; d_call: TRBD2; cdr3_nt: TGTGCCAGCAGCATGTGGACTAGCGGGAAAAATGAGCAGTTCTTC; cdr3_aa: CASSMWTSGKNEQFF
j_call: TRBJ2-5; v_call: TRBV30; clone_size: -; d_call: -; cdr3_nt: TGTGCCTGGAGTCCAGGGGGTAGCGGAACCCAAGAGACCCAGTACTTC; cdr3_aa: CAWSPGGSGTQETQYF
j_call: TRBJ1-1; v_call: TRBV28; clone_size: -; d_call: -; cdr3_nt: TGTGCCAGCTGCCAACAGGGCTCGGACACTGAAGCTTTCTTT; cdr3_aa: CASCQQGSDTEAFF
j_call: TRBJ2-1; v_call: TRBV28; clone_size: -; d_call: TRBD1; cdr3_nt: TGTGCCAGCAGTCGGGGGACAGGGACATGGAGTGGGTCCTACAATGAGCAGTTCTTC; cdr3_aa: CASSRGTGTWSGSYNEQFF
j_call: TRBJ2-1; v_call: TRBV11-2; clone_size: -; d_call: TRBD2; cdr3_nt: TGTGCCAGCAGCATTGGAGGGAGCGGGAGAAGCTCCTACAATGAGCAGTTCTTC; cdr3_aa: CASSIGGSGRSSYNEQFF
j_call: TRBJ1-2; v_call: TRBV4-1; clone_size: -; d_call: -; cdr3_nt: TGCGCCAGCAGCCAAAGACCACAAGAACCCAACTATGGCTACACCTTC; cdr3_aa: CASSQRPQEPNYGYTF
j_call: TRBJ1-2; v_call: TRBV29-1; clone_size: -; d_call: -; cdr3_nt: TGCAGCGTGGAAGGGACACCGTCAAGACCTAACTATGGCTACACCTTC; cdr3_aa: CSVEGTPSRPNYGYTF
j_call: TRBJ2-5; v_call: TRBV29-1; clone_size: few; d_call: -; cdr3_nt: TGCAGCGTTGTCAGGCTGGTGGGGGAGACCCAGTACTTC; cdr3_aa: CSVVRLVGETQYF
j_call: TRBJ1-5; v_call: TRBV29-1; clone_size: few; d_call: -; cdr3_nt: TGCAGCGGACACGGGACGGGCAATCAGCCCCAGCATTTT; cdr3_aa: CSGHGTGNQPQHF
j_call: TRBJ1-2; v_call: TRBV20-1; clone_size: -; d_call: TRBD1; cdr3_nt: TGCAGGGCGACAGGGATCTATGGCTACACCTTC; cdr3_aa: CRATGIYGYTF
j_call: TRBJ2-1; v_call: TRBV28; clone_size: -; d_call: TRBD2; cdr3_nt: TGTGCCAGCAGTCCAGCGTTAGCGGGAGCCTACAATGAGCAGTTCTTC; cdr3_aa: CASSPALAGAYNEQFF
j_call: TRBJ2-7; v_call: TRBV28; clone_size: many; d_call: -; cdr3_nt: TGTGCCAGCAGTTTAGTCTACGAGCAGTACTTC; cdr3_aa: CASSLVYEQYF
j_call: TRBJ1-3; v_call: TRBV12-5; clone_size: -; d_call: -; cdr3_nt: TGTGCTAGTGGTTTGTTCGGACCAAACGGAAACACCATATATTTT; cdr3_aa: CASGLFGPNGNTIYF
j_call: TRBJ2-1; v_call: TRBV5-1; clone_size: -; d_call: TRBD2; cdr3_nt: TGCGCCAGCAGCTCCTTCGGGGGAGGGCCCGAGCAGTTCTTC; cdr3_aa: CASSSFGGGPEQFF
j_call: TRBJ2-1; v_call: TRBV10-3; clone_size: -; d_call: TRBD2; cdr3_nt: TGTGCCATCAGTCCGGGACTAGCGGGAGGTTCGAATGAGCAGTTCTTC; cdr3_aa: CAISPGLAGGSNEQFF
j_call: TRBJ2-2; v_call: TRBV6-5; clone_size: -; d_call: -; cdr3_nt: TGTGCCAGCACCTTACTAGCGAACACCGGGGAGCTGTTTTTT; cdr3_aa: CASTLLANTGELFF
j_call: TRBJ1-1; v_call: TRBV5-1; clone_size: -; d_call: -; cdr3_nt: TGCGCCAGCAGCTTGTTTGGTGAAGCTTTCTTT; cdr3_aa: CASSLFGEAFF